Sequencing of this TCR beta chain was carried out in a study of CD8+ T cells in alopecia areata. Study-level background: Percent affected scalp area, the SALT score, rated treated patients' severity. Study findings and constraints: Scalp repertoires also include resident alphabeta T cells from normal skin. One nonresponder leaves baseline CD8+ expansion's link to response uncertain. A large proportion of expanded lesional clones were detected persisting in scalp and blood during tofacitinib.

Trimming removed 0 bases from V and 2 bases from J, with 13 bases in between. Germline V gene sequence: CDR1 LGHNA, CDR2 YSLEER. The CDR3 has 16 amino acids. Treatment: oral pan-JAK inhibitor, 5-10 mg twice daily. Remarks on this clone: No antigen is known for it.

RNA extraction was followed by reverse transcription into cDNA, which acted as the sequencing template. Only in-frame clones appear in the TCRdb table, and some are missing; sequencing was by immunoSEQ multiplex PCR. The sample gives 150,000 to 200,000 clones, roughly 50% of which show up once; approximately 11% is in the top ten. This clonotype originated in a human donor with alopecia areata. The specimen was CD8+ T cells sorted from blood, collected at week 24, from a patient treated with tofacitinib. The V and J genes are TRBV4-3 and TRBJ1-2; D perhaps matches TRBD1 (5 bases). CDR3 coding DNA: TGCGCCAGCAGCCAAGATTCGACAGCCGCCAACTATGGCTACACCTTC. This sequence encodes CASSQDSTAANYGYTF.